The 12 T cell receptor beta chains given below trace back to one sample, sequenced in a study of CD8+ T cells in alopecia areata. As for treatment: oral pan-JAK inhibitor, 5-10 mg twice daily. As the sequencing template, cDNA was produced by extracting RNA and reverse transcribing it. Data came from immunoSEQ multiplex PCR; TCRdb stores just in-frame clones and leaves some out. The sample includes about 250,000 clones, roughly 63% seen only once; the top ten take roughly 0.93%. The specimen comprised CD4+ T cells sorted from blood, sampled around week 53, from a patient treated with tofacitinib. These receptors all come from a human donor with alopecia areata.

J is TRBJ2-5 and V is TRBV5-6; D unresolved. The V and J ends lost 4 bases and 6 bases respectively, with 10 bases between them. Germline V gene sequence: CDR1 SGHDT, CDR2 YYEEEE. The CDR3 length is 12 residues. The CDR3 region has the DNA TGTGCCAGCAGCCAAAACCTTCAGACCCAGTACTTC. Protein sequence: CASSQNLQTQYF.

The chain links TRBV5-6 to TRBJ2-3, with 7 bases aligning to TRBD2. Per germline, CDR1 SGHDT and CDR2 YYEEEE. Trimming cost V 1 base and J 0 bases; bases outside gene matches: 8. The CDR3 runs 17 residues. CDR3: CASSLYMGGSSTDTQYF. CDR3 nucleotides: TGTGCCAGCAGCTTGTACATGGGGGGGTCTAGCACAGATACGCAGTATTTT. Using reference TRBV5-6 and TRBJ2-3 for the parts outside the CDR3, the full variable domain is DAGVTQSPTHLIKTRGQQVTLRCSPKSGHDTVSWYQQALGQGPQFIFQYYEEEERQRGNFPDRFSGHQFPNYSSELNVNALLLGDSALYLCASSLYMGGSSTDTQYFGPGTRLTVL.

This chain links TRBV15 with TRBJ1-5, with D unclear. Trimming took 5 bases from V and 1 from J, leaving 12 bases between them. Germline CDR1 LNHNV, CDR2 YYDKDF (reference sequence). The CDR3 consists of 15 residues. CDR3 in amino acids: CATSRTAGSNQPQHF. The CDR3, as DNA: TGTGCCACCAGCCGGACGGCGGGCAGCAATCAGCCCCAGCATTTT.

The chain has TRBV29-1 and TRBJ2-7; TRBD1 aligns across 8 bases. Per germline, CDR1 SQVTM and CDR2 ANQGSEA. The CDR3 is made up of 11 amino acids. The V and J ends lost 7 bases and 5 bases, in that order; junction bases with no gene match: 4. CDR3 loop: CSAWDRHEQYF. Written as DNA, the CDR3 is TGCAGCGCTTGGGACAGGCACGAGCAGTACTTC.

A few counts support this clone. The rearrangement joins TRBV6-5 to TRBJ1-2, with D unresolved. Between the trimmed V and J ends, which lost 8 bases and 7 bases, there was a span of 11 bases. The germline V gene encodes CDR1 MNHEY and CDR2 SVGAGI. CDR3 length: 11 amino acids. DNA for the CDR3: TGTGCCAGCGGGAACGGCGCTGGCTACACCTTC. As protein: CASGNGAGYTF.

The rearrangement uses TRBV29-1 and TRBJ1-1; D is unclear. CDR1 and CDR2 from the germline V gene are SQVTM and ANQGSEA. This CDR3 is built from 13 residues. Trimming took off 6 bases at V and 2 bases at J, with 13 bases between the two ends. Written as DNA, the CDR3 is TGCAGCGTCCTTGATAACACCAACACTGAAGCTTTCTTT. Its translation is CSVLDNTNTEAFF.

The chain is built from TRBV30 and TRBJ2-7; D might be TRBD1 (6 bases). Looked up from germline, CDR1 is GTSNPN and CDR2 is SVGIG (reference sequence). The CDR3 runs 13 residues. Trimming took off 0 bases at V and 6 bases at J, with 12 bases between the two ends. The CDR3 nucleotides read TGTGCCTGGAGTGTGACAGGTAGCTCCGAGCAGTACTTC. Translating it yields CAWSVTGSSEQYF.

In this sample, this clone turned up a few times. The chain couples TRBV13 to TRBJ1-2, with TRBD1 matching 7 bases. CDR1 PRHDT and CDR2 FYEKMQ come from the germline V gene (reference sequence). CDR3 length: 13 amino acids. The junction had 9 bases not matched to a gene; V was cut back by 7 bases and J by 7 bases. Here the CDR3 DNA reads TGTGCCAGCACCCTCGGCAGGGGGTCTGGCTACACCTTC. It encodes CASTLGRGSGYTF. Together with reference TRBV13 and TRBJ1-2, the CDR3 gives the full variable domain: AAGVIQSPRHLIKEKRETATLKCYPIPRHDTVYWYQQGPGQDPQFLISFYEKMQSDKGSIPDRFSAQQFSDYHSELNMSSLELGDSALYFCASTLGRGSGYTFGSGTRLTVV.

The J gene is TRBJ1-2, the V gene TRBV30; 7 nucleotides line up with TRBD1. CDR1 is GTSNPN, CDR2 SVGIG, per germline (reference sequence). The CDR3 runs 13 residues. V was pared by 4 bases and J by 6 bases, with 8 bases of the junction left unmatched. CDR3 in amino acids: CAWNLGTAHGYTF. The DNA for the CDR3 is TGTGCCTGGAATCTCGGGACAGCACATGGCTACACCTTC. The full variable domain, its missing parts supplied by reference TRBV30 and TRBJ1-2, is SQTIHQWPATLVQPVGSPLSLECTVEGTSNPNLYWYRQAAGRGLQLLFYSVGIGQISSEVPQNLSASRPQDRQFILSSKKLLLSDSGFYLCAWNLGTAHGYTFGSGTRLTVV.

The J gene is TRBJ1-2, the V gene TRBV29-1; TRBD1 might be the D (6 bases). Trimming removed 7 bases from V and 6 bases from J, with 12 bases in between. Germline lookup yields CDR1 SQVTM and CDR2 ANQGSEA. The CDR3 has 11 amino acids. The CDR3 region is CSALQGDGYTF. CDR3 DNA sequence: TGCAGCGCCCTACAGGGAGATGGCTACACCTTC.

This clone was seen a few times. Other DNA sequences from this sample encode an identical CDR3 as well. The chain links TRBV29-1 to TRBJ2-3, with a possible D match to TRBD1 (6 bases). Trimming shortened V by 3 bases and J by 3 bases, and 7 bases separated the two germline ends. CDR3 length equals 12 residues. Germline values: CDR1 SQVTM, CDR2 ANQGSEA. The CDR3 DNA reads as TGCAGCGTTGATACAGGGACAGATACGCAGTATTTT. Translated, it gives CSVDTGTDTQYF.

J is TRBJ1-1 and V is TRBV30; D might be TRBD1 (5 bases). CDR3 length: 16 residues. V gave up 3 bases and J gave up 2 bases, with 19 bases separating them. CDR1 GTSNPN and CDR2 SVGIG come from the germline V gene (reference sequence). The CDR3 region has the DNA TGTGCCTGGAGCACTTGGGGGACGCAAATTAACACTGAAGCTTTCTTT. Its protein is CAWSTWGTQINTEAFF.